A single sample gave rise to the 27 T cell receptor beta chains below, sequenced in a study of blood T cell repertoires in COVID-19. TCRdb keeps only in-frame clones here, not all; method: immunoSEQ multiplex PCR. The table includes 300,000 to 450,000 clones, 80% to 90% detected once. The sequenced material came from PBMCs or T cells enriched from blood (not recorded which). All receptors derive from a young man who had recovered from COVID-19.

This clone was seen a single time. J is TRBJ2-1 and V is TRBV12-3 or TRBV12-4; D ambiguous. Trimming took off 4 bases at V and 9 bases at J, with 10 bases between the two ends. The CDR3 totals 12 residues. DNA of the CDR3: TGTGCCAGCAGTTACTATCTGGGTGAGCAGTTCTTC. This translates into CASSYYLGEQFF.

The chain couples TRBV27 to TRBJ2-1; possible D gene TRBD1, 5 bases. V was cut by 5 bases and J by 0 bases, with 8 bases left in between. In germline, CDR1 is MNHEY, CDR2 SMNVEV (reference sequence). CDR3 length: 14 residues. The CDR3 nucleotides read TGTGCCAGCAGTAAGACAGCCTCCTACAATGAGCAGTTCTTC. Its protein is CASSKTASYNEQFF.

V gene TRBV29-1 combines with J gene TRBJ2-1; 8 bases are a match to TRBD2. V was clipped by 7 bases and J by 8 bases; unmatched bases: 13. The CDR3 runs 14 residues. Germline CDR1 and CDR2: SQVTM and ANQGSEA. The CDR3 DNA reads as TGCAGCGCCCGGAGGGCGGGACTAGTGGATGAGCAGTTCTTC. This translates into CSARRAGLVDEQFF.

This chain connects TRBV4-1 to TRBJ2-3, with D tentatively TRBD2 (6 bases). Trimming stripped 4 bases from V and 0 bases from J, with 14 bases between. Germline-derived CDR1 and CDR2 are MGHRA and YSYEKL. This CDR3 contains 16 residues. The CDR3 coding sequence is TGCGCCAGCAGCCTACGGACTAAAACTAGCACAGATACGCAGTATTTT. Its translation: CASSLRTKTSTDTQYF.

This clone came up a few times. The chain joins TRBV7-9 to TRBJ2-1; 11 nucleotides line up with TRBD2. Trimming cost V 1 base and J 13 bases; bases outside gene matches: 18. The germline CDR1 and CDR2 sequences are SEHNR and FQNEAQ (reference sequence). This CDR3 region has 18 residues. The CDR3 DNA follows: TGTGCCAGCAGCTTAGTTCGTCCCGCTAGCGGGAGGACCAGGGAACAGTTCTTC. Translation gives CASSLVRPASGRTREQFF.

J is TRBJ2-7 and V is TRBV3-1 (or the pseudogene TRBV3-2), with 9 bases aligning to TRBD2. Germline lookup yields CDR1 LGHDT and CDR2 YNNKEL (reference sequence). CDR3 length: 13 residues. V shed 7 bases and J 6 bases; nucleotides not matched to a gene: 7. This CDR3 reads CASTGLASSEQYF. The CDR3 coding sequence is TGTGCCAGCACGGGACTAGCTTCGTCCGAGCAGTACTTC.

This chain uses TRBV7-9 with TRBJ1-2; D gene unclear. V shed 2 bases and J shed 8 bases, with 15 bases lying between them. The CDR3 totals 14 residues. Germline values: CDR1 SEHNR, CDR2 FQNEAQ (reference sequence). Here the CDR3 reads CASSLIGGREGYTF. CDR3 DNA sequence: TGTGCCAGCAGCTTAATAGGAGGGAGAGAAGGCTACACCTTC.

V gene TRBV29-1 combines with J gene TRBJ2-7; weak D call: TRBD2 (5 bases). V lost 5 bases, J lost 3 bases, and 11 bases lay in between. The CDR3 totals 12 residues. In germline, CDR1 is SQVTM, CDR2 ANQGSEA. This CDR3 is CSVRKDFYEQYF. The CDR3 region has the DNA TGCAGCGTTCGAAAGGACTTCTACGAGCAGTACTTC.

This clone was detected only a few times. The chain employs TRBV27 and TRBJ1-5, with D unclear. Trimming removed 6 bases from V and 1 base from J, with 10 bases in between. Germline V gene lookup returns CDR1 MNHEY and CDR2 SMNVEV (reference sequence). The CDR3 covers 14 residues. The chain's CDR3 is CASRPLQSNQPQHF. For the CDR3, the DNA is TGTGCCAGCAGACCCCTACAGAGCAATCAGCCCCAGCATTTT.

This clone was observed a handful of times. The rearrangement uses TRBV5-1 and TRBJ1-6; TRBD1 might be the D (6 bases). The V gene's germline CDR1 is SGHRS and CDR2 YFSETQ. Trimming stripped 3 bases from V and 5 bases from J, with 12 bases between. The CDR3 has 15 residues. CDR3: CASSSIQGDNSPLHF. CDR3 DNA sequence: TGCGCCAGCAGCTCCATACAGGGAGATAATTCACCCCTCCACTTT.

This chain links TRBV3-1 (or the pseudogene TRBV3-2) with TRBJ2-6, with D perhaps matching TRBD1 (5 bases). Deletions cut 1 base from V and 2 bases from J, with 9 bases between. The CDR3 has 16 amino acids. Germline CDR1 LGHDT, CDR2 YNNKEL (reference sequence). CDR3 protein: CASSQGGATGANVLTF. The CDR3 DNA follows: TGTGCCAGCAGCCAAGGGGGCGCGACTGGGGCCAACGTCCTGACTTTC.

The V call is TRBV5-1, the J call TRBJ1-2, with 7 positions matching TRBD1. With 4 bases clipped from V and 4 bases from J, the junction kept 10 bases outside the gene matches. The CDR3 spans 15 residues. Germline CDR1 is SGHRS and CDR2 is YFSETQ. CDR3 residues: CASSPEMTGTYGYTF. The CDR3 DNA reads TGCGCCAGCAGCCCCGAGATGACAGGGACCTATGGCTACACCTTC.

The chain's CDR3 is CASSSQGIQPQHF. In nucleotides, the CDR3 is TGTGCCAGCAGCTCACAGGGGATTCAGCCCCAGCATTTT. J is TRBJ1-5 and V is TRBV7-9; 7 bases align to TRBD1. This CDR3 comprises 13 residues. Germline V gives CDR1 SEHNR, CDR2 FQNEAQ (reference sequence). Unmatched junction bases numbered 3, after V lost 4 bases and J lost 6 bases.

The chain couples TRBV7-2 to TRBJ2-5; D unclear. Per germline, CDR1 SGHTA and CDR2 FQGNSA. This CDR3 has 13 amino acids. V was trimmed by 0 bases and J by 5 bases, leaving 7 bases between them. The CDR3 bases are TGTGCCAGCAGCTTAGCTTTATTGGAGACCCAGTACTTC. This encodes CASSLALLETQYF.

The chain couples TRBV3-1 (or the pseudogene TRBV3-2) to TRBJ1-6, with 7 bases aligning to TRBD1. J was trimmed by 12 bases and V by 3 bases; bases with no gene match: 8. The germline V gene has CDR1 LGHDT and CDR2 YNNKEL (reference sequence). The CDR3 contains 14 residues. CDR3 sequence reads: CASSHLTGIEPLHF. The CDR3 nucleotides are TGTGCCAGCAGCCACTTGACAGGGATTGAACCCCTCCACTTT.

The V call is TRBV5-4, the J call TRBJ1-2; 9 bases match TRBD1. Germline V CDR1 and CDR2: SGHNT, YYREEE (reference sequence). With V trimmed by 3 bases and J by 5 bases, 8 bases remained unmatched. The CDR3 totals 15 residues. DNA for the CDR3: TGTGCCAGCAGCTCAAATACAGGGGGCAGGTATGGCTACACCTTC. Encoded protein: CASSSNTGGRYGYTF. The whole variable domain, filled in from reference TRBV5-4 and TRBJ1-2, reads ETGVTQSPTHLIKTRGQQVTLRCSSQSGHNTVSWYQQALGQGPQFIFQYYREEENGRGNFPPRFSGLQFPNYSSELNVNALELDDSALYLCASSSNTGGRYGYTFGSGTRLTVV.

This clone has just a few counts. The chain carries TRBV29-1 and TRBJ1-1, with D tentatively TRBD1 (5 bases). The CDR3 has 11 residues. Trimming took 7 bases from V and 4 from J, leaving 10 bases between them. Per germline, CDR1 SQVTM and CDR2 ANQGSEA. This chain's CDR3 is CSGVGGTEAFF. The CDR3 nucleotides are TGCAGCGGCGTGGGGGGCACTGAAGCTTTCTTT.

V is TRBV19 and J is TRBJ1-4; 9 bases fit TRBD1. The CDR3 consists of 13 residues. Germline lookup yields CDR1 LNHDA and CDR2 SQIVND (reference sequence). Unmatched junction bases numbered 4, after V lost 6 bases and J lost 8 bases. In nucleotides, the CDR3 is TGTGCCAGTAGAACAGGGGGCGGAGAAAAACTGTTTTTT. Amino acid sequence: CASRTGGGEKLFF.

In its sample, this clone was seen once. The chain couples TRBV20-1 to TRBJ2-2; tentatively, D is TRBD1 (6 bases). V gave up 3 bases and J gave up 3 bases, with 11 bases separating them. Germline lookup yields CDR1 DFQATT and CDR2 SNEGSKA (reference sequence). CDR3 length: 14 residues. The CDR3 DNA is TGCAGTGCTAGTCGGCAGGGGTACACCGGGGAGCTGTTTTTT. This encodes CSASRQGYTGELFF.

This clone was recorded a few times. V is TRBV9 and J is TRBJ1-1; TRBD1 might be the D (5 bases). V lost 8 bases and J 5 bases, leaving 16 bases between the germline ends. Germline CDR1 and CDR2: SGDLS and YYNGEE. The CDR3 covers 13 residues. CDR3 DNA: TGTGCCAGTCAACAGGCTTTCGGTACTGAAGCTTTCTTT. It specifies CASQQAFGTEAFF.

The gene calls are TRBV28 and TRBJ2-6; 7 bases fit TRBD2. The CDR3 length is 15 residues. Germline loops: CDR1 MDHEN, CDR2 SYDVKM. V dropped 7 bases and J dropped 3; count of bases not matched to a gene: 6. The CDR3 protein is CASTNREDGANVLTF. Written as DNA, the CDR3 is TGTGCCAGCACTAACCGGGAGGATGGGGCCAACGTCCTGACTTTC. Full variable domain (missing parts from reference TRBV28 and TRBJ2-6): DVKVTQSSRYLVKRTGEKVFLECVQDMDHENMFWYRQDPGLGLRLIYFSYDVKMKEKGDIPEGYSVSREKKERFSLILESASTNQTSMYLCASTNREDGANVLTFGAGSRLTVL.

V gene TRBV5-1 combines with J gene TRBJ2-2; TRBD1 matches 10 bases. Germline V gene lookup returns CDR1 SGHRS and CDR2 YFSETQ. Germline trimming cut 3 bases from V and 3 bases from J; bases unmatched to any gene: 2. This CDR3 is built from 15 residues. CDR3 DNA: TGCGCCAGCAGCTCGGACAGGGGGTACACCGGGGAGCTGTTTTTT. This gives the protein CASSSDRGYTGELFF.

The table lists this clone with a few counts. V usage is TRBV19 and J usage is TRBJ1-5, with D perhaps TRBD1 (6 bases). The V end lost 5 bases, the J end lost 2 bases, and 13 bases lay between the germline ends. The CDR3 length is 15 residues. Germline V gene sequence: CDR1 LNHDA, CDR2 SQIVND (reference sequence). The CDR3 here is CASSDSRGGNQPQHF. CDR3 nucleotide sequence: TGTGCCAGTAGTGACTCCAGGGGAGGCAATCAGCCCCAGCATTTT.

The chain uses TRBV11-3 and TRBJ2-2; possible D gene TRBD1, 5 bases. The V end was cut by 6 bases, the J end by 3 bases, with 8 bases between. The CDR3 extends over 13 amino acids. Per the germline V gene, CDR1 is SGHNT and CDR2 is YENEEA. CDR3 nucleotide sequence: TGTGCCAGCAGTCTACAGGACACCGGGGAGCTGTTTTTT. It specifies CASSLQDTGELFF.

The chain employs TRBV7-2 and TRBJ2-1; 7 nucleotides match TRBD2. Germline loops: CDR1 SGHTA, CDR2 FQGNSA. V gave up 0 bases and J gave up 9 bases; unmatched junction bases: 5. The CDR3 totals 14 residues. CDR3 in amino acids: CASSLAAGVGEQFF. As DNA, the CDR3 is TGTGCCAGCAGCTTAGCCGCGGGAGTCGGTGAGCAGTTCTTC.

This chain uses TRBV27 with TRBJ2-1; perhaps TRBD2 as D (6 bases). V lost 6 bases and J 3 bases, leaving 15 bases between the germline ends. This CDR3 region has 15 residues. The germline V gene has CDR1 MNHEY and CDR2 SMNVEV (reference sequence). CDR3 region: CASSSKAGSYNEQFF. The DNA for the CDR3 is TGTGCCAGCAGCTCTAAGGCGGGAAGCTACAATGAGCAGTTCTTC.

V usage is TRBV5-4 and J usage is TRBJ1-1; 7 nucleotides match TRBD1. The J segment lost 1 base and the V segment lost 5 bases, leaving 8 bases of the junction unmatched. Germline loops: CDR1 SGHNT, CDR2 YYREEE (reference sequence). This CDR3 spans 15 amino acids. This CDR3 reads CASSFRTGGNTEAFF. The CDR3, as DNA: TGTGCCAGCAGTTTCCGGACAGGTGGGAACACTGAAGCTTTCTTT. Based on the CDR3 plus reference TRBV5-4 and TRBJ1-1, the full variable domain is ETGVTQSPTHLIKTRGQQVTLRCSSQSGHNTVSWYQQALGQGPQFIFQYYREEENGRGNFPPRFSGLQFPNYSSELNVNALELDDSALYLCASSFRTGGNTEAFFGQGTRLTVV.